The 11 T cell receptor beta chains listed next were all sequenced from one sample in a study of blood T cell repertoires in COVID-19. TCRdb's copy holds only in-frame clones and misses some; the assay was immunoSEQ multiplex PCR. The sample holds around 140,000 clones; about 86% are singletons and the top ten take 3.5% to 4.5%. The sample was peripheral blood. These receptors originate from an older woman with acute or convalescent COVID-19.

CDR3 sequence reads: CASSFTGNEQFF. CDR3 sequence (DNA): TGTGCCAGCAGTTTCACAGGGAATGAGCAGTTCTTC. The chain links TRBV28 to TRBJ2-1; D might be TRBD1 (6 bases). Trimming pared 3 bases from V and 7 bases from J, leaving 7 bases between. The V gene's germline CDR1 is MDHEN and CDR2 SYDVKM. The length of the CDR3 is 12 residues.

The CDR3 here is CASSSRQGPNEQFF. In nucleotides, the CDR3 is TGTGCCAGCAGCTCCCGACAGGGCCCCAATGAGCAGTTCTTC. The chain uses TRBV7-9 and TRBJ2-1; TRBD1 agrees at 7 bases. Germline V CDR1 and CDR2: SEHNR, FQNEAQ (reference sequence). There are 14 residues in the CDR3. Germline trimming cut 4 bases from V and 6 bases from J; bases unmatched to any gene: 6.

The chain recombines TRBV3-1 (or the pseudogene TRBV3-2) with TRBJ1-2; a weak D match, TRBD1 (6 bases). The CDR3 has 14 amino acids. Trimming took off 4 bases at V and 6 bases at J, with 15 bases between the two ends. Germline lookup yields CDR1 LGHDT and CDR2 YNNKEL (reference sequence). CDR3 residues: CASSRMGTIDGYTF. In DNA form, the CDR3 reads TGTGCCAGCAGCCGAATGGGGACAATTGATGGCTACACCTTC.

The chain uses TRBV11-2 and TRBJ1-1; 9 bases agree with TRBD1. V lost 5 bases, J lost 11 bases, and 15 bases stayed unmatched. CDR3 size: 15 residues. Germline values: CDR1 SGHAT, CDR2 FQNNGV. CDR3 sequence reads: CASSQGTGRNERAFF. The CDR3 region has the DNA TGTGCCAGCAGCCAAGGGACAGGGCGCAATGAGCGGGCTTTCTTT.

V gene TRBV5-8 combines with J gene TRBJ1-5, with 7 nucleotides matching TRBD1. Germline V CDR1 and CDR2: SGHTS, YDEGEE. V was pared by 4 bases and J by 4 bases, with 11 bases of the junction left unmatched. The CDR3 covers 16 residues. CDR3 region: CASSQRYDRVNQPQHF. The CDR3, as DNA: TGTGCCAGCAGCCAACGATACGACAGGGTTAATCAGCCCCAGCATTTT.

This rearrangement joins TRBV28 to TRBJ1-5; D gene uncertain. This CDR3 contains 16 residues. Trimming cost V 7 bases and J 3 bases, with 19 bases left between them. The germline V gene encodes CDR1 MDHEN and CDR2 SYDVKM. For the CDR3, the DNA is TGTGCCAGCACCCTTCCCTTCGGAGGGCCCAATCAGCCCCAGCATTTT. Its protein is CASTLPFGGPNQPQHF.

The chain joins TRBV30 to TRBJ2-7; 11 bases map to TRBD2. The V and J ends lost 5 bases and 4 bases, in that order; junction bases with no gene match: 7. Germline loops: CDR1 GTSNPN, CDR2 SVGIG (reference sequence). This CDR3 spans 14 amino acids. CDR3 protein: CAWDSGRAPYEQYF. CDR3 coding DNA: TGTGCCTGGGATAGCGGGAGGGCCCCATACGAGCAGTACTTC.

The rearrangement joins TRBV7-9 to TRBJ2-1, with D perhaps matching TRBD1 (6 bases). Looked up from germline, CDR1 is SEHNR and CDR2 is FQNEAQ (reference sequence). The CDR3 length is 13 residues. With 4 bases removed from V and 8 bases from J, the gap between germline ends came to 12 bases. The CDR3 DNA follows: TGTGCCAGCAGCTCAGACAGGATTTATGAGCAGTTCTTC. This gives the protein CASSSDRIYEQFF.

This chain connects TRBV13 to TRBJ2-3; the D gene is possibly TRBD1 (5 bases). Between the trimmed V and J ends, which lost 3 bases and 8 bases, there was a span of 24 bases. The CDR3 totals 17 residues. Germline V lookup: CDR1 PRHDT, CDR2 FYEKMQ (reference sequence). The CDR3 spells CASSFRVWQGSFVTQYF. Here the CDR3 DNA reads TGTGCCAGCAGCTTTCGCGTCTGGCAGGGTAGTTTTGTTACGCAGTATTTT.

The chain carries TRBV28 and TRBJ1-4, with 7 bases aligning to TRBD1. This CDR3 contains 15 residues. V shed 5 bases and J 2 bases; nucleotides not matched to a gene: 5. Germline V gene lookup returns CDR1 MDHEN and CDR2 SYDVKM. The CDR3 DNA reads TGTGCCAGCAGTACAGGGGCCCGCACTAATGAAAAACTGTTTTTT. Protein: CASSTGARTNEKLFF.

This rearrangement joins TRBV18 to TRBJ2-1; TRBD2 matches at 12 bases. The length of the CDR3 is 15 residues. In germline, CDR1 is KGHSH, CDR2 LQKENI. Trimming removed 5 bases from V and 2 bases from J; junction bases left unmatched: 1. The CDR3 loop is CASSTSGRTYNEQFF. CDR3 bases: TGTGCCAGCTCAACTAGCGGGAGGACCTACAATGAGCAGTTCTTC. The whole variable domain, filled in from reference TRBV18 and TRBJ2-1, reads NAGVMQNPRHLVRRRGQEARLRCSPMKGHSHVYWYRQLPEEGLKFMVYLQKENIIDESGMPKERFSAEFPKEGPSILRIQQVVRGDSAAYFCASSTSGRTYNEQFFGPGTRLTVL.